These 28 T cell receptor beta chains were all obtained from the same sample, sequenced in a study of identical twins. TCRdb analysed the 5' RACE reads with MiXCR anew, one entry per CDR3 protein. The profile shows 250,000 or so distinct CDR3 sequences, approximately 8.3% of them singletons. These records were also assigned to another study, of yellow fever vaccine responses in identical twins.

Sequencing used CD8+ T cells sorted from blood. All receptors derive from a woman aged 18-29 years in good health.

In this sample, this clonotype turned up a few times. V usage is TRBV29-1 and J usage is TRBJ2-2; D gene ambiguous. There are 14 residues in the CDR3. Trimming left V 5 bases short and J 2 bases short, with 12 bases between. The germline V gene encodes CDR1 SQVTM and CDR2 ANQGSEA. The CDR3 is CSVPGSPNTGELFF. The CDR3 nucleotides read TGCAGCGTTCCCGGGTCACCTAACACCGGGGAGCTGTTTTTT.

This clonotype occurred a few times. The J gene is TRBJ2-1, the V gene TRBV13; TRBD1 agrees at 7 bases. Trimming at V came to 5 bases and at J to 4 bases, leaving 8 bases not matched to a gene. In germline, CDR1 is PRHDT, CDR2 FYEKMQ (reference sequence). The CDR3 has 15 amino acids. The CDR3 DNA reads as TGTGCCAGCAGCCAGAGAGGGGGCGGTTACAATGAGCAGTTCTTC. As protein: CASSQRGGGYNEQFF.

The chain couples TRBV6-2 or TRBV6-3 to TRBJ2-3; D is perhaps TRBD2 (6 bases). The V and J ends lost 5 bases and 3 bases respectively, with 15 bases between them. The CDR3 totals 15 residues. Germline V gene data show CDR1 as MNHEY and CDR2 as SVGEGT. In DNA, the CDR3 is TGTGCCAGCAGTCCCAGCTGGGAGGAGACAGATACGCAGTATTTT. Protein: CASSPSWEETDTQYF.

This clonotype was observed a few times. The CDR3 coding sequence is TGTGCCAGCAGTCCTAGTATAGGGCACGAGCAGTACTTC. This sequence encodes CASSPSIGHEQYF. The rearrangement joins TRBV11-2 to TRBJ2-7; no clear D gene. The CDR3 runs 13 residues. The V gene's germline CDR1 is SGHAT and CDR2 FQNNGV. V was cut by 6 bases and J by 5 bases, with 14 bases left in between. The whole variable domain, remainder taken from reference TRBV11-2 and TRBJ2-7, is EAGVAQSPRYKIIEKRQSVAFWCNPISGHATLYWYQQILGQGPKLLIQFQNNGVVDDSQLPKDRFSAERLKGVDSTLKIQPAKLEDSAVYLCASSPSIGHEQYFGPGTRLTVT.

This clonotype was counted once. The CDR3: CASSAPIRDPKKETQYF. In nucleotides, the CDR3 is TGTGCCAGCAGCGCGCCTATCCGGGACCCCAAGAAAGAGACCCAGTACTTC. The V call is TRBV2, the J call TRBJ2-5; D may be TRBD1 or TRBD2 (5 bases each). Per germline, CDR1 SNHLY and CDR2 FYNNEI. V was cut by 6 bases and J by 3 bases, with 23 bases left in between. The CDR3 has 17 amino acids. Combining the CDR3 with reference TRBV2 and TRBJ2-5 gives the whole variable domain EPEVTQTPSHQVTQMGQEVILRCVPISNHLYFYWYRQILGQKVEFLVSFYNNEISEKSEIFDDQFSVERPDGSNFTLKIRSTKLEDSAMYFCASSAPIRDPKKETQYFGPGTRLLVL.

The chain carries TRBV10-3 and TRBJ2-7; D remains unclear. V lost 3 bases, J lost 7 bases, and 16 bases lay in between. From germline, CDR1 is ENHRY and CDR2 SYGVKD. The CDR3 spans 14 residues. The chain's CDR3 is CAISEGSVFEEQYF. Written as DNA, the CDR3 is TGTGCCATCAGTGAAGGGTCCGTTTTTGAGGAGCAGTACTTC.

This clonotype showed up many times. The rearrangement joins TRBV10-3 to TRBJ2-3; D is undetermined. The V gene lost 0 bases and the J gene lost 2 bases, with 12 bases spanning the gap. The germline CDR1 and CDR2 sequences are ENHRY and SYGVKD. This CDR3 comprises 16 residues. In DNA, the CDR3 is TGTGCCATCAGTGAGTCGGGCCGCGGAAACACAGATACGCAGTATTTT. Protein sequence: CAISESGRGNTDTQYF.

The rearrangement uses TRBV9 and TRBJ1-1; TRBD1 agrees at 7 bases. Germline V gives CDR1 SGDLS, CDR2 YYNGEE. J lost 0 bases, V lost 0 bases, and 5 bases had no gene match. This CDR3 spans 16 amino acids. The chain's CDR3 is CASSVEGTALNTEAFF. In DNA, the CDR3 is TGTGCCAGCAGCGTAGAGGGGACAGCCCTGAACACTGAAGCTTTCTTT.

The gene calls are TRBV7-3 and TRBJ2-1, with D hard to call. Between the trimmed V and J ends, which lost 0 bases and 4 bases, there was a span of 4 bases. This CDR3 contains 13 residues. In germline, CDR1 is SGHTA, CDR2 FQGTGA. The chain's CDR3 is CASSLTRYNEQFF. In DNA form, the CDR3 reads TGTGCCAGCAGCTTAACGAGGTACAATGAGCAGTTCTTC.

This clonotype showed up many times. The V call is TRBV29-1, the J call TRBJ1-2; 10 nucleotides match TRBD1. V lost 6 bases to trimming and J lost 7 bases; unmatched junction nucleotides: 20. Per germline, CDR1 SQVTM and CDR2 ANQGSEA. CDR3 length equals 17 residues. The CDR3 DNA is TGCAGCGTGATAATCCGGGACAGGGGAGCCGCTATCGGTGGCTACACCTTC. Translation gives CSVIIRDRGAAIGGYTF.

This clonotype was observed many times. The rearrangement links TRBV29-1 to TRBJ2-3; D uncertain. This CDR3 is 12 amino acids long. Looked up from germline, CDR1 is SQVTM and CDR2 is ANQGSEA. V was shortened by 7 bases and J by 2 bases, with 10 bases between the two germline ends. CDR3 loop: CSGARVTDTQYF. The CDR3 coding sequence is TGCAGCGGCGCCCGGGTCACAGATACGCAGTATTTT.

This clonotype was recorded a few times. The chain recombines TRBV4-1 with TRBJ1-1; no firm D call. The V and J ends lost 3 bases and 2 bases respectively, with 16 bases between them. CDR1 and CDR2 from the germline V gene are MGHRA and YSYEKL. The CDR3 contains 16 residues. The CDR3: CASSHGSSAFNTEAFF. CDR3 sequence (DNA): TGCGCCAGCAGCCATGGCTCCTCAGCCTTCAACACTGAAGCTTTCTTT.

This clonotype was detected a few times. The gene calls are TRBV5-6 and TRBJ2-7, with D possibly called TRBD1 or TRBD2 (6 bases each). The CDR3 has 15 amino acids. V was shortened by 0 bases and J by 1 base, with 11 bases between the two germline ends. Germline CDR1 is SGHDT and CDR2 is YYEEEE. The CDR3, as DNA: TGTGCCAGCAGCTTGGTAGAGGGGGGATCCTACGAGCAGTACTTC. It specifies CASSLVEGGSYEQYF.

This rearrangement joins TRBV10-3 to TRBJ2-2; D is unresolved. Trimming left V 0 bases short and J 7 bases short, with 9 bases between. The CDR3 has 14 residues. Germline lookup yields CDR1 ENHRY and CDR2 SYGVKD. CDR3 DNA sequence: TGTGCCATCAGTGAGTCAAATTATGGCGGGGAGCTGTTTTTT. It is translated as CAISESNYGGELFF.

This clonotype was seen a few times. Germline is not matched at one junction end, which may reflect a read error. This chain uses TRBV11-2 with TRBJ2-7, with D perhaps assigned TRBD1 or TRBD2 (6 bases each). The germline V gene has CDR1 SGHAT and CDR2 FQNNGV. This CDR3 region has 15 residues. The CDR3 coding sequence is TGTGCCAGCAGCTTTTTTAGGGGGGCAACCTACGGGCAGTACTTC. As protein: CASSFFRGATYGQYF.

The table lists this clonotype with a few counts. The genes are TRBV12-3 or TRBV12-4 and TRBJ2-1; no reliable D call. This CDR3 spans 15 amino acids. V lost 5 bases and J 7 bases, leaving 18 bases between the germline ends. Here the CDR3 reads CASSPDFDIDNEQFF. In nucleotides, the CDR3 is TGTGCCAGCAGTCCCGATTTCGATATCGATAATGAGCAGTTCTTC.

The chain links TRBV6-5 to TRBJ2-3; maybe TRBD2 (5 bases). The CDR3 loop spans 17 amino acids. Between the trimmed V and J ends, which lost 5 bases and 4 bases, there was a span of 22 bases. Looked up from germline, CDR1 is MNHEY and CDR2 is SVGAGI. The CDR3 coding sequence is TGTGCCAGCAGTACTCCCCCGGGGTGGTTGGCGCCAGATACGCAGTATTTT. It yields the protein CASSTPPGWLAPDTQYF.

The chain joins TRBV6-1 to TRBJ1-1; D remains ambiguous. This CDR3 has 12 residues. V was cut by 4 bases and J by 1 base, with 4 bases left in between. Germline-derived CDR1 and CDR2 are MNHNS and SASEGT. CDR3 DNA sequence: TGTGCCAGCAGTGTGTGGAACACTGAAGCTTTCTTT. Translated: CASSVWNTEAFF.

A few counts support this clonotype. The chain employs TRBV4-2 and TRBJ2-5; D is possibly TRBD1 or TRBD2 (6 bases each). V lost 0 bases and J lost 4, with 9 bases in between. Germline V CDR1 and CDR2: LGHNA, YNFKEQ. The CDR3 is 14 residues long. The CDR3 nucleotides are TGTGCCAGCAGCCAAGAGAGGGGGGCAGAGACCCAGTACTTC. Translated: CASSQERGAETQYF.

This clonotype was seen a handful of times. The J gene is TRBJ1-1, the V gene TRBV5-1; the match to TRBD1 covers 10 bases. This CDR3 has 15 amino acids. Germline CDR1 and CDR2: SGHRS and YFSETQ. After removal of 2 bases from V and 7 bases from J, the junction contained 8 bases not matched to a gene. The CDR3 region is CASSFFQGQGNEAFF. In nucleotides, the CDR3 is TGCGCCAGCAGCTTTTTCCAGGGACAGGGGAATGAAGCTTTCTTT. The entire variable domain, with the rest obtained from reference TRBV5-1 and TRBJ1-1, is as follows: KAGVTQTPRYLIKTRGQQVTLSCSPISGHRSVSWYQQTPGQGLQFLFEYFSETQRNKGNFPGRFSGRQFSNSRSEMNVSTLELGDSALYLCASSFFQGQGNEAFFGQGTRLTVV.

The chain employs TRBV12-3 or TRBV12-4 and TRBJ2-2; D possibly matches TRBD1 or TRBD2 (5 bases each). The V gene lost 8 bases and the J gene lost 3 bases, with 16 bases spanning the gap. CDR3 length: 15 amino acids. The CDR3 DNA follows: TGTGCCAGCCTTGGGGACGGTCCAGACACCGGGGAGCTGTTTTTT. Its protein product is CASLGDGPDTGELFF.

This clonotype was detected ten times or more. This chain uses TRBV7-9 with TRBJ1-2; tentative D call: TRBD1 (5 bases). The CDR3 length is 12 residues. Trimming pared 1 base from V and 7 bases from J, leaving 7 bases between. CDR1 and CDR2 (germline): SEHNR, FQNEAQ (reference sequence). The CDR3 sequence is CASSLGGGGYTF. DNA for the CDR3: TGTGCCAGCAGCTTAGGTGGGGGTGGCTACACCTTC.

This clonotype was counted only a few times. The chain couples TRBV27 to TRBJ2-3; a weak D match, TRBD2 (6 bases). V lost 5 bases and J lost 4, with 19 bases in between. This CDR3 spans 16 amino acids. Germline lookup yields CDR1 MNHEY and CDR2 SMNVEV (reference sequence). The CDR3 sequence: CASSILNPGGPDTQYF. CDR3 in DNA: TGTGCCAGCAGTATTCTTAACCCCGGAGGGCCAGATACGCAGTATTTT.

There are many counts of this clonotype. The CDR3 loop is CASSFLRGLGVTDTQYF. CDR3 coding DNA: TGTGCCAGCAGCTTTTTGAGGGGCCTGGGAGTCACAGATACGCAGTATTTT. The chain joins TRBV13 to TRBJ2-3; D could derive from TRBD1 or TRBD2 (5 bases each). CDR1 is PRHDT, CDR2 FYEKMQ, per germline (reference sequence). Trimming took off 3 bases at V and 2 bases at J, with 18 bases between the two ends. CDR3 size: 17 residues.

This clonotype was seen at least ten times. This rearrangement joins TRBV20-1 to TRBJ2-5; D possibly corresponds to TRBD2 (6 bases). CDR1 is DFQATT and CDR2 is SNEGSKA in the germline V gene (reference sequence). The CDR3 length is 17 residues. Trimming stripped 6 bases from V and 4 bases from J, with 27 bases between. The CDR3 DNA reads as TGCAGTGCGAATATACTAAGGTCTAGCGCCCATAGAGAGACCCAGTACTTC. This translates into CSANILRSSAHRETQYF.

This clonotype occurred many times. V and J are TRBV4-3 and TRBJ1-6, with D perhaps matching TRBD1 (5 bases). Germline CDR1 reads LGHNA; CDR2 reads YSLEER. The CDR3 is made up of 15 amino acids. V was clipped by 1 base and J by 9 bases, with 13 bases between them. The CDR3, as DNA: TGCGCCAGCAGCCAAGTCCAGGGCTCCGGTTCACCCCTCCACTTT. It codes for CASSQVQGSGSPLHF.

The table lists this clonotype with a few counts. The chain uses TRBV5-6 and TRBJ2-1; tentative D call: TRBD2 (5 bases). Trimming stripped 0 bases from V and 7 bases from J, with 14 bases between. From germline, CDR1 is SGHDT and CDR2 YYEEEE. CDR3 length: 15 residues. The CDR3 loop reads CASSLGVGLSNEQFF. Written as DNA, the CDR3 is TGTGCCAGCAGCTTGGGGGTAGGACTTTCTAATGAGCAGTTCTTC.

This clonotype was seen a few times. The J gene is TRBJ2-1, the V gene TRBV11-1; D may be TRBD1 or TRBD2 (5 bases each). Germline V CDR1 and CDR2: SGHAT, FQDESV (reference sequence). The CDR3 totals 19 residues. Deletions cut 1 base from V and 0 bases from J, with 19 bases between. The CDR3 region is CASSLDLSGTSSSYNEQFF. The DNA of the CDR3 is TGTGCCAGCAGCTTAGACCTCTCAGGGACGTCGAGCTCCTACAATGAGCAGTTCTTC.